These 25 T cell receptor beta chains came from one sample sequenced in a study of CD4+ T cells in melanoma. Profiled with immunoSEQ multiplex PCR; TCRdb holds only in-frame clones, not every one. The sample holds nearly 50,000 clones; roughly 89% are singletons and the top ten take roughly 12%. Sequenced input: peripheral blood. These receptors were collected from a human donor with melanoma.

This clone was counted a single time. The chain has TRBV18 and TRBJ2-3; TRBD1 is a possible D gene (6 bases). CDR3 length equals 15 residues. Per the germline V gene, CDR1 is KGHSH and CDR2 is LQKENI. Trimming stripped 0 bases from V and 4 bases from J, with 11 bases between. The CDR3 DNA reads as TGTGCCAGCTCACCACCGACAGGCCCCCCAGATACGCAGTATTTT. Amino acid sequence: CASSPPTGPPDTQYF.

The chain combines TRBV28 with TRBJ1-5; D possibly corresponds to TRBD1 (5 bases). The CDR3 extends over 13 amino acids. CDR1 and CDR2 (germline): MDHEN, SYDVKM. The ends were cut back, 7 bases at V and 5 bases at J, with 12 bases in the middle. CDR3 residues: CASNGAAHQPQHF. The CDR3 coding sequence is TGTGCCAGCAATGGGGCAGCCCATCAGCCCCAGCATTTT. Full variable domain (remainder filled in from reference TRBV28 and TRBJ1-5): DVKVTQSSRYLVKRTGEKVFLECVQDMDHENMFWYRQDPGLGLRLIYFSYDVKMKEKGDIPEGYSVSREKKERFSLILESASTNQTSMYLCASNGAAHQPQHFGDGTRLSIL.

The V gene is TRBV10-3, the J gene TRBJ1-6; D is perhaps TRBD1 (6 bases). Germline CDR1 and CDR2: ENHRY and SYGVKD. This CDR3 is 12 amino acids long. V shed 4 bases and J shed 9 bases, with 7 bases lying between them. CDR3 coding DNA: TGTGCCATCAGTGGGGGGCCTTCACCCCTCCACTTT. Its translation: CAISGGPSPLHF.

This chain connects TRBV2 to TRBJ1-2; TRBD1 might be the D (6 bases). The CDR3 runs to 13 residues. Trimming cost V 0 bases and J 10 bases, with 12 bases left between them. The V gene's germline CDR1 is SNHLY and CDR2 FYNNEI. CDR3 DNA: TGTGCCAGCAGTGAAGCGGGGGCAGGACACTACACCTTC. Protein product: CASSEAGAGHYTF.

This chain's CDR3 is CASSATGGADTQYF. The DNA for the CDR3 is TGTGCCAGCAGCGCCACGGGGGGGGCAGATACGCAGTATTTT. This rearrangement joins TRBV9 to TRBJ2-3, with 8 bases identical to TRBD2. The CDR3 is 14 residues long. Germline-derived CDR1 and CDR2 are SGDLS and YYNGEE. Unmatched junction bases numbered 4, after V lost 3 bases and J lost 4 bases.

The V gene is TRBV19, the J gene TRBJ2-5; TRBD1 matches 7 bases. Looked up from germline, CDR1 is LNHDA and CDR2 is SQIVND (reference sequence). V dropped 5 bases and J dropped 2; count of bases not matched to a gene: 8. The CDR3 is 15 amino acids. DNA of the CDR3: TGTGCCAGTAGTTCTGGAAGGACAGGTCAAGAGACCCAGTACTTC. It codes for CASSSGRTGQETQYF.

The V and J genes are TRBV30 and TRBJ2-2; no reliable D call. Germline-derived CDR1 and CDR2 are GTSNPN and SVGIG (reference sequence). V was trimmed by 0 bases and J by 5 bases, leaving 7 bases between them. This CDR3 comprises 13 residues. The CDR3 DNA sequence: TGTGCCTGGAGTGTACAAGGGACCGGGGAGCTGTTTTTT. Residues: CAWSVQGTGELFF.

The genes are TRBV5-1 and TRBJ1-1; D is undetermined. Trimming shortened V by 7 bases and J by 0 bases, and 10 bases separated the two germline ends. CDR1 SGHRS and CDR2 YFSETQ come from the germline V gene. This CDR3 is 13 amino acids long. CDR3 region: CASVVLLNTEAFF. The CDR3 DNA follows: TGCGCCAGCGTAGTTCTTCTGAACACTGAAGCTTTCTTT.

The rearrangement joins TRBV30 to TRBJ2-3, with a possible D match to TRBD1 (5 bases). Germline V CDR1 and CDR2: GTSNPN, SVGIG (reference sequence). The CDR3 has 13 residues. V gave up 2 bases and J gave up 2 bases, with 8 bases separating them. CDR3 sequence reads: CAWSLGLTDTQYF. The CDR3, as DNA: TGTGCCTGGAGTTTGGGGCTCACAGATACGCAGTATTTT.

This chain connects TRBV19 to TRBJ1-1; TRBD1 is a possible D gene (5 bases). CDR1 and CDR2 (germline): LNHDA, SQIVND (reference sequence). The CDR3 covers 15 residues. V lost 6 bases and J lost 1, with 15 bases in between. CDR3 sequence: CASSEYPGRNTEAFF. The CDR3 DNA reads as TGTGCCAGTAGCGAGTATCCAGGGCGGAACACTGAAGCTTTCTTT.

This chain uses TRBV5-4 with TRBJ1-6, with D maybe TRBD1 (6 bases). The germline gives CDR1 SGHNT, CDR2 YYREEE (reference sequence). The CDR3 length is 17 residues. V was shortened by 4 bases and J by 0 bases, with 14 bases between the two germline ends. The CDR3 protein is CASSLGHRSSYNSPLHF. As DNA, the CDR3 is TGTGCCAGCAGCCTGGGACACCGGAGCTCCTATAATTCACCCCTCCACTTT.

The chain is built from TRBV14 and TRBJ2-5; 12 positions agree with TRBD2. CDR3 length: 15 amino acids. Germline V gene sequence: CDR1 SGHDN, CDR2 FVKESK. V was clipped by 4 bases and J by 4 bases; unmatched bases: 4. DNA for the CDR3: TGTGCCAGCAGCCTGACTAGCGGGGGTGTAGAGACCCAGTACTTC. Amino acid sequence: CASSLTSGGVETQYF.

The V and J genes are TRBV19 and TRBJ2-7, with no clear D. The CDR3 runs 13 residues. CDR1 LNHDA and CDR2 SQIVND come from the germline V gene (reference sequence). V lost 4 bases, J lost 2 bases, and 9 bases lay in between. The CDR3 region is CASSSDVTYEQYF. The CDR3 region has the DNA TGTGCCAGTAGTAGCGACGTTACCTACGAGCAGTACTTC.

V usage is TRBV28 and J usage is TRBJ1-6; TRBD1 agrees at 10 bases. Trimming cost V 7 bases and J 9 bases; bases outside gene matches: 9. The V gene's germline CDR1 is MDHEN and CDR2 SYDVKM. This CDR3 contains 15 residues. This CDR3 reads CASTQTGGAFSPLHF. In nucleotides, the CDR3 is TGTGCCAGCACCCAGACAGGGGGCGCGTTTTCACCCCTCCACTTT.

The chain carries TRBV7-9 and TRBJ1-5; unclear D gene. Germline V gene data show CDR1 as SEHNR and CDR2 as FQNEAQ (reference sequence). The V and J ends lost 1 base and 6 bases respectively, with 4 bases between them. This CDR3 has 12 residues. CDR3 residues: CASSLGAQPQHF. The CDR3 DNA reads TGTGCCAGCAGCTTAGGGGCTCAGCCCCAGCATTTT.

The chain recombines TRBV15 with TRBJ1-1, with D uncertain. The CDR3 runs 13 residues. CDR1 and CDR2 from the germline V gene are LNHNV and YYDKDF (reference sequence). V lost 1 base and J lost 1, with 4 bases in between. CDR3: CATSRAENTEAFF. The CDR3 DNA reads TGTGCCACCAGCAGAGCGGAGAACACTGAAGCTTTCTTT.

This rearrangement joins TRBV2 to TRBJ2-2, with D possibly TRBD1 on 5 matching bases. V lost 6 bases, J lost 7 bases, and 9 bases lay in between. Germline V gene sequence: CDR1 SNHLY, CDR2 FYNNEI. The CDR3 contains 12 residues. This chain's CDR3 is CASRWGGGELFF. Here the CDR3 DNA reads TGTGCCAGCAGATGGGGCGGCGGGGAGCTGTTTTTT.

This chain joins TRBV4-2 and TRBJ1-1; D perhaps matches TRBD1 (6 bases). Germline loops: CDR1 LGHNA, CDR2 YNFKEQ. The length of the CDR3 is 15 residues. Trimming pared 0 bases from V and 6 bases from J, leaving 14 bases between. CDR3 nucleotide sequence: TGTGCCAGCAGCCAAGACAACAGGGTGGGATCTGAAGCTTTCTTT. It codes for CASSQDNRVGSEAFF.

The genes are TRBV9 and TRBJ1-4; a possible D gene is TRBD1 (6 bases). The germline V gene has CDR1 SGDLS and CDR2 YYNGEE. The CDR3 covers 15 residues. Deletions cut 4 bases from V and 11 bases from J, with 21 bases between. The CDR3 sequence: CASSPGAQPQLKLFF. CDR3 nucleotides: TGTGCCAGCAGCCCAGGGGCACAGCCACAGCTCAAACTGTTTTTT. Together with reference TRBV9 and TRBJ1-4, the CDR3 gives the full variable domain: DSGVTQTPKHLITATGQRVTLRCSPRSGDLSVYWYQQSLDQGLQFLIQYYNGEERAKGNILERFSAQQFPDLHSELNLSSLELGDSALYFCASSPGAQPQLKLFFGSGTQLSVL.

The chain is built from TRBV5-5 and TRBJ1-4; D unresolved. CDR3 size: 17 residues. From germline, CDR1 is SGHKS and CDR2 YYEKEE (reference sequence). The V gene lost 0 bases and the J gene lost 7 bases, with 19 bases spanning the gap. The CDR3 nucleotides read TGTGCCAGCAGCTTGGCCTTTGTTTCCGGGTCTGGTGAAAAACTGTTTTTT. Translating it yields CASSLAFVSGSGEKLFF.

CDR3: CASSYLAGLETQYF. CDR3 bases: TGTGCCAGCAGCTACTTGGCGGGATTAGAGACCCAGTACTTC. The genes are TRBV7-8 and TRBJ2-5; a possible D gene is TRBD2 (6 bases). The V gene lost 4 bases and the J gene lost 4 bases, with 13 bases spanning the gap. CDR1 and CDR2 from the germline V gene are SGHVS and FQNEAQ. The CDR3 consists of 14 residues.

This chain joins TRBV10-3 and TRBJ2-7, with TRBD1 matching over 7 bases. The CDR3 runs to 12 residues. The germline V gene encodes CDR1 ENHRY and CDR2 SYGVKD. After removal of 11 bases from V and 5 bases from J, the junction contained 9 bases not matched to a gene. The CDR3 protein is CAARTGRDEQYF. The DNA of the CDR3 is TGTGCCGCTAGGACAGGCCGGGACGAGCAGTACTTC.

The J gene is TRBJ1-3, the V gene TRBV28; D gene ambiguous. Germline V CDR1 and CDR2: MDHEN, SYDVKM. This CDR3 is 15 amino acids long. Trimming took off 6 bases at V and 0 bases at J, with 12 bases between the two ends. The CDR3 DNA reads as TGTGCCAGCAGACAAGACGGGAGCTCTGGAAACACCATATATTTT. Translation gives CASRQDGSSGNTIYF. Together with reference TRBV28 and TRBJ1-3, the CDR3 gives the full variable domain: DVKVTQSSRYLVKRTGEKVFLECVQDMDHENMFWYRQDPGLGLRLIYFSYDVKMKEKGDIPEGYSVSREKKERFSLILESASTNQTSMYLCASRQDGSSGNTIYFGEGSWLTVV.

The chain combines TRBV6-1 with TRBJ2-1; D possibly uses TRBD1 or TRBD2 (6 bases each). Looked up from germline, CDR1 is MNHNS and CDR2 is SASEGT. The ends were cut back, 3 bases at V and 8 bases at J, with 17 bases in the middle. The CDR3 totals 15 residues. As DNA, the CDR3 is TGTGCCAGCAGTGACAGGGGACGGGGGCATGATGAGCAGTTCTTC. Protein product: CASSDRGRGHDEQFF.

The chain carries TRBV30 and TRBJ1-2, with 8 bases lining up with TRBD1. This CDR3 contains 12 residues. J was trimmed by 5 bases and V by 7 bases; bases with no gene match: 6. Looked up from germline, CDR1 is GTSNPN and CDR2 is SVGIG (reference sequence). The CDR3 spells CASDRAAYGYTF. The CDR3 bases are TGTGCCTCGGACAGGGCCGCGTATGGCTACACCTTC.